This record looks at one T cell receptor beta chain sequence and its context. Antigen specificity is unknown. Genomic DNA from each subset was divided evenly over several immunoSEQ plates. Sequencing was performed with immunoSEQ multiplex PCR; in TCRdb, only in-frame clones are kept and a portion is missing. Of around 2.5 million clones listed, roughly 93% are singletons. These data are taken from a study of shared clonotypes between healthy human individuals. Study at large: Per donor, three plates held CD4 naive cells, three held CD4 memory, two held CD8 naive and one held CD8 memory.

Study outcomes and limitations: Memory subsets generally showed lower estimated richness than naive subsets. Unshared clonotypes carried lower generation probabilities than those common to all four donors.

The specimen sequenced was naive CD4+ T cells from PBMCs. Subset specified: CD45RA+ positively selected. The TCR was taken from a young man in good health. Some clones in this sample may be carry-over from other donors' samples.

The CDR3 DNA reads TGTGCCATAACTGAACAGGGGGCGGTCAATGAGCAGTTCTTC. It translates to CAITEQGAVNEQFF. The genes are TRBV2 and TRBJ2-1, with 9 bases identical to TRBD1. Losses at the gene ends were 10 bases for V and 6 bases for J; bases not matched to a gene: 10. The CDR3 runs 14 residues. The V gene's germline CDR1 is SNHLY and CDR2 FYNNEI.